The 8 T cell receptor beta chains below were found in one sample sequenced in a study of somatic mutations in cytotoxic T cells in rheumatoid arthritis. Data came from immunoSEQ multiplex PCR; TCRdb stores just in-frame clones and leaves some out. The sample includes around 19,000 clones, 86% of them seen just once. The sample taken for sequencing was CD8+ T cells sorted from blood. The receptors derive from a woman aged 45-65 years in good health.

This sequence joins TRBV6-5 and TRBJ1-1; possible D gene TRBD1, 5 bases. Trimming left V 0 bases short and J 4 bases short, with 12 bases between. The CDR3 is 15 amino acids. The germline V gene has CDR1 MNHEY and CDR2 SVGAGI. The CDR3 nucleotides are TGTGCCAGCAGTTACTCGGCGGGGCCTACCACTGAAGCTTTCTTT. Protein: CASSYSAGPTTEAFF.

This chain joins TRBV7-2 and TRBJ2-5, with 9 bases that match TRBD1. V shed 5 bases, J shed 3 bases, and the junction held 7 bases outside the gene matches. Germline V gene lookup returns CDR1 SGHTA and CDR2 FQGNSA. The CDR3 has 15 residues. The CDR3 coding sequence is TGTGCCAGCAGCACAGTCCGGGACAGGGAAGAGACCCAGTACTTC. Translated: CASSTVRDREETQYF.

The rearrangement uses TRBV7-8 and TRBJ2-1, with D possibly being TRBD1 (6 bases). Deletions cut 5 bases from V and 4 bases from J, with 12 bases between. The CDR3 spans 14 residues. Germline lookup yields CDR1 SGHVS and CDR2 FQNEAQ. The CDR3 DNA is TGTGCCAGCAGCAATCAGGGGTTTTACAATGAGCAGTTCTTC. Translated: CASSNQGFYNEQFF.

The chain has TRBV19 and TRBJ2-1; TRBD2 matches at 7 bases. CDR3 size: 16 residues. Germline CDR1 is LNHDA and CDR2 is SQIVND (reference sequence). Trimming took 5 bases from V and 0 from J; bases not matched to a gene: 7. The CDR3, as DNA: TGTGCCAGTAGTCCCTCACGGACTAGCTCCTACAATGAGCAGTTCTTC. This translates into CASSPSRTSSYNEQFF.

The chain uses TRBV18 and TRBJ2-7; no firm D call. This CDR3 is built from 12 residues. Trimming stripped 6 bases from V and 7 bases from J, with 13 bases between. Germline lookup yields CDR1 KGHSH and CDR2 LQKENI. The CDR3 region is CASSRSPGEQYV. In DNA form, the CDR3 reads TGTGCCAGCTCGCGCTCGCCCGGGGAGCAGTACGTC.

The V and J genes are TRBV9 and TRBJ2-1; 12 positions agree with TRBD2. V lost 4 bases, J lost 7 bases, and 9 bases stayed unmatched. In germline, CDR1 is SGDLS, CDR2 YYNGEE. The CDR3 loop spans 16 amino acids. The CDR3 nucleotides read TGTGCCAGCAGCATCCCGAGGACTAGCGGGGATAATGAGCAGTTCTTC. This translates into CASSIPRTSGDNEQFF.

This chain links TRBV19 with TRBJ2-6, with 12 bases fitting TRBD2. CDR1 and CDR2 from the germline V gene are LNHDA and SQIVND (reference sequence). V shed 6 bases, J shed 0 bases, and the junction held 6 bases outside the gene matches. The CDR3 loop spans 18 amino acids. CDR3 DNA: TGTGCCAGTAGCCTCGGACTAGCGGGACCCTCTGGGGCCAACGTCCTGACTTTC. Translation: CASSLGLAGPSGANVLTF.

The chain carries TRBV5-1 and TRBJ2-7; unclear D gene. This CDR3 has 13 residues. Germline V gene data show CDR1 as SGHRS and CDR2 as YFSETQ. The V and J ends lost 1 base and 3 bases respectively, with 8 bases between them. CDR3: CASSLIRSYEQYF. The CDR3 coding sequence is TGCGCCAGCAGCTTGATCAGGAGCTACGAGCAGTACTTC.